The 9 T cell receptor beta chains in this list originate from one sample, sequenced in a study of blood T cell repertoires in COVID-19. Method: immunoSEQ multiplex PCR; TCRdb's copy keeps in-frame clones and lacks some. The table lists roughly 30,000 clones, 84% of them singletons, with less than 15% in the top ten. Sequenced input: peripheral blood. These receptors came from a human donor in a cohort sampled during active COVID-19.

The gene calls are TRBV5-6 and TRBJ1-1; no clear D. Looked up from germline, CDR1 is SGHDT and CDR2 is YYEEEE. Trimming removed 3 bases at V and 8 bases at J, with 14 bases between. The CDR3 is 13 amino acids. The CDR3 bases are TGTGCCAGCAGCTCCAAACCCGGTTTGGAAGCTTTCTTT. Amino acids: CASSSKPGLEAFF.

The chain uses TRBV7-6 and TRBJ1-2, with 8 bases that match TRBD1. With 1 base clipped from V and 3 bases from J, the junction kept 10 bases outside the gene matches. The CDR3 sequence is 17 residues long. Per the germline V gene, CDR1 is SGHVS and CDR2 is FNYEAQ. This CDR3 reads CASSLEAGTGGDYGYTF. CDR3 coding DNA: TGTGCCAGCAGCTTAGAGGCAGGGACAGGAGGTGACTATGGCTACACCTTC.

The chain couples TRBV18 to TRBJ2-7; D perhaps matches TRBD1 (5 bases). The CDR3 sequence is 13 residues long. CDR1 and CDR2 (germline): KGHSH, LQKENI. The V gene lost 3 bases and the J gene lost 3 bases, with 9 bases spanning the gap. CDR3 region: CASSPTDRYEQYF. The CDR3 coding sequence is TGTGCCAGCTCACCGACAGACCGCTACGAGCAGTACTTC.

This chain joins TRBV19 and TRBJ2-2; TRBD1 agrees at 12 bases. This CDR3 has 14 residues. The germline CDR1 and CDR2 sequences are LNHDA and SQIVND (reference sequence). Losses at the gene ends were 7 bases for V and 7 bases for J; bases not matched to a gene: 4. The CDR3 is CASMGTGGIGELFF. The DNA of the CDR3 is TGTGCCAGTATGGGGACAGGGGGCATCGGGGAGCTGTTTTTT.

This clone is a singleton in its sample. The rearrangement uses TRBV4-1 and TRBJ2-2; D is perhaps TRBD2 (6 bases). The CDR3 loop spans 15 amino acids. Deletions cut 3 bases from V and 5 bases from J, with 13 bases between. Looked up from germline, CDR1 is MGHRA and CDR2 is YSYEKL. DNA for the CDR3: TGCGCCAGCAGCCAGCCTCCGCGGGGTACCGGGGAGCTGTTTTTT. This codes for CASSQPPRGTGELFF.

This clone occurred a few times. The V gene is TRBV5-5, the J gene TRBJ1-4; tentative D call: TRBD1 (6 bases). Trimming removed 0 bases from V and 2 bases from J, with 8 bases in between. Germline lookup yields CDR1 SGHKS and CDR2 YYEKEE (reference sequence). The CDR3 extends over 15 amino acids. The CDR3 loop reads CASSLVRGTNEKLFF. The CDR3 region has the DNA TGTGCCAGCAGCTTGGTGAGGGGGACTAATGAAAAACTGTTTTTT.

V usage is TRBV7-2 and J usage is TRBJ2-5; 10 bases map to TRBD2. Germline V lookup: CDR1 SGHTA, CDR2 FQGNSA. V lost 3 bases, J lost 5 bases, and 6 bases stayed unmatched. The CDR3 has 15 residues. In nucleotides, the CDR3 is TGTGCCAGCAGCTTCAAGCGGGGGGGCCCTGAGACCCAGTACTTC. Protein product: CASSFKRGGPETQYF.

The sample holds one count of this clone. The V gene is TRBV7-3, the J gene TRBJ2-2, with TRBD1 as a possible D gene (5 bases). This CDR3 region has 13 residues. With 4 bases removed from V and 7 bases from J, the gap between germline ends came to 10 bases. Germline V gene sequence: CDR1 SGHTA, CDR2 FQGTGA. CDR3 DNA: TGTGCCAGCAGCTCACAGGAGCGCGGGGAGCTGTTTTTT. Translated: CASSSQERGELFF. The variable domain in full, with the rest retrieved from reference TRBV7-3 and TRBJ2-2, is GAGVSQTPSNKVTEKGKYVELRCDPISGHTALYWYRQSLGQGPEFLIYFQGTGAADDSGLPNDRFFAVRPEGSVSTLKIQRTERGDSAVYLCASSSQERGELFFGEGSRLTVL.

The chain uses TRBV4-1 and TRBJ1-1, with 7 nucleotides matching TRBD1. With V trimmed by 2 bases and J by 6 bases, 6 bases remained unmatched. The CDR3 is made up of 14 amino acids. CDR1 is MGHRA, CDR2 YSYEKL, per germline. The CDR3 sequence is CASSQTGVFAEAFF. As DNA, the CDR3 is TGCGCCAGCAGCCAAACAGGGGTGTTCGCTGAAGCTTTCTTT.